The 23 T cell receptor beta chains in this list originate from one sample, sequenced in a study of blood T cell repertoires in COVID-19. TCRdb's copy holds only in-frame clones and misses some; the assay was immunoSEQ multiplex PCR. The sample has under 300,000 clones, approximately 80% seen once; the top ten hold roughly 2%. The specimen sequenced was peripheral blood. Receptors were obtained from a young man who had recovered from COVID-19.

The rearrangement uses TRBV15 and TRBJ1-3, with D possibly TRBD1 on 5 matching bases. Per the germline V gene, CDR1 is LNHNV and CDR2 is YYDKDF (reference sequence). V shed 0 bases and J shed 0 bases, with 15 bases lying between them. This CDR3 spans 18 amino acids. CDR3 nucleotides: TGTGCCACCAGCAGAGAGACAGCGATCTTTAGCTCTGGAAACACCATATATTTT. It encodes CATSRETAIFSSGNTIYF.

The J gene is TRBJ1-6, the V gene TRBV7-3; TRBD1 matches at 7 bases. Germline CDR1 SGHTA, CDR2 FQGTGA. V gave up 3 bases and J gave up 10 bases; unmatched junction bases: 6. This CDR3 is built from 14 residues. CDR3 DNA sequence: TGTGCCAGCAGCTTCGGACAGGCTGGATCACCCCTCCACTTT. Its translation is CASSFGQAGSPLHF. Drawing the rest from reference TRBV7-3 and TRBJ1-6, the complete variable domain is GAGVSQTPSNKVTEKGKYVELRCDPISGHTALYWYRQSLGQGPEFLIYFQGTGAADDSGLPNDRFFAVRPEGSVSTLKIQRTERGDSAVYLCASSFGQAGSPLHFGNGTRLTVT.

The chain couples TRBV21-1 to TRBJ1-1; the table's D call of TRBD1 was not tested on the DNA. TRBV21-1 is listed as a pseudogene. CDR3 length: 16 amino acids. Written as DNA, the CDR3 is TGTGCCAGCAGAGACATTACGATACGCAGGAACACTGAAGCTTTCTTT. Its protein is CASRDITIRRNTEAFF.

In regard to this clone: The same CDR3 is also encoded by other DNA sequences in this sample. The V call is TRBV19, the J call TRBJ2-1, with 12 bases that match TRBD2. Looked up from germline, CDR1 is LNHDA and CDR2 is SQIVND (reference sequence). This CDR3 comprises 14 residues. V shed 8 bases and J 4 bases; nucleotides not matched to a gene: 3. CDR3 sequence: CASSSGGDYNEQFF. The CDR3 nucleotides are TGTGCCAGTTCTAGCGGGGGGGATTACAATGAGCAGTTCTTC.

This clone was seen only a few times. The CDR3 DNA reads as TGTGCCAGCAGTGAAGTCGAAGGACAGGGGGAACAGCCCCAGCATTTT. The encoded protein is CASSEVEGQGEQPQHF. The V call is TRBV2, the J call TRBJ1-5, with 10 bases matching TRBD1. The trim removed 1 base at V and 7 bases at J, leaving 7 bases unmatched. CDR3 length: 16 residues. The germline V gene has CDR1 SNHLY and CDR2 FYNNEI. The complete variable domain, with remaining parts taken from reference TRBV2 and TRBJ1-5, reads EPEVTQTPSHQVTQMGQEVILRCVPISNHLYFYWYRQILGQKVEFLVSFYNNEISEKSEIFDDQFSVERPDGSNFTLKIRSTKLEDSAMYFCASSEVEGQGEQPQHFGDGTRLSIL.

The CDR3 DNA sequence: TGTGCCAGCAGCTTAGTCGCGACGAGGCACTGCACCTTC. Translated: CASSLVATRHCTF. The chain couples TRBV7-9 to TRBJ1-2; unclear D gene. Deletions cut 1 base from V and 13 bases from J, with 16 bases between. Germline V gene lookup returns CDR1 SEHNR and CDR2 FQNEAQ (reference sequence). There are 13 residues in the CDR3.

This sequence joins TRBV6-2 or TRBV6-3 and TRBJ1-5, with TRBD1 matching 7 bases. Per the germline V gene, CDR1 is MNHEY and CDR2 is SVGEGT. The CDR3 is made up of 14 amino acids. Trimming removed 5 bases from V and 2 bases from J; junction bases left unmatched: 3. CDR3 in DNA: TGTGCCAGCAGTCAGGGGGGAGGCAATCAGCCCCAGCATTTT. Residues: CASSQGGGNQPQHF.

This rearrangement joins TRBV7-9 to TRBJ2-7, with a weak D call TRBD2 (5 bases). This CDR3 spans 12 amino acids. The germline V and J ends were trimmed by 8 bases and 2 bases, with 10 bases remaining between them. CDR1 is SEHNR and CDR2 is FQNEAQ in the germline V gene (reference sequence). The CDR3 is CASGATTYEQYF. The CDR3 DNA reads as TGTGCCAGCGGTGCGACTACCTACGAGCAGTACTTC.

V is TRBV10-3 and J is TRBJ2-7, with D hard to call. V was cut by 6 bases and J by 3 bases, with 12 bases left in between. Germline V gene data show CDR1 as ENHRY and CDR2 as SYGVKD. The CDR3 length is 13 residues. CDR3 sequence reads: CAIRGLDHYEQYF. In DNA, the CDR3 is TGTGCCATCAGGGGCCTCGACCACTACGAGCAGTACTTC.

This rearrangement joins TRBV7-3 to TRBJ1-6; D might be TRBD1 (6 bases). V shed 2 bases and J shed 10 bases, with 9 bases lying between them. Looked up from germline, CDR1 is SGHTA and CDR2 is FQGTGA. CDR3 size: 13 residues. This CDR3 is CASSLGQGSPLHF. The DNA of the CDR3 is TGTGCCAGCAGCTTAGGTCAGGGGTCACCCCTCCACTTT. The whole variable domain, remainder taken from reference TRBV7-3 and TRBJ1-6, is GAGVSQTPSNKVTEKGKYVELRCDPISGHTALYWYRQSLGQGPEFLIYFQGTGAADDSGLPNDRFFAVRPEGSVSTLKIQRTERGDSAVYLCASSLGQGSPLHFGNGTRLTVT.

Worth noting for this clone: Other DNA sequences in this sample translate to the same CDR3. This sequence joins TRBV2 and TRBJ2-1; the match to TRBD1 covers 8 bases. CDR1 is SNHLY, CDR2 FYNNEI, per germline. The length of the CDR3 is 15 residues. Trimming took 4 bases from V and 1 from J; bases not matched to a gene: 3. The CDR3 DNA reads as TGTGCCAGCAGTGCAGGGACAGGATCCTACAATGAGCAGTTCTTC. As protein: CASSAGTGSYNEQFF.

This rearrangement joins TRBV5-1 to TRBJ2-2, with D perhaps matching TRBD2 (5 bases). This CDR3 region has 14 residues. The V gene lost 7 bases and the J gene lost 6 bases, with 16 bases spanning the gap. The germline gives CDR1 SGHRS, CDR2 YFSETQ. DNA of the CDR3: TGCGCCAGCGCCCTTGGGGAAGCGGCCGGGGAGCTGTTTTTT. It translates to CASALGEAAGELFF.

The rearrangement links TRBV12-3 or TRBV12-4 to TRBJ1-6; no clear D. The germline V and J ends were trimmed by 6 bases and 5 bases, with 8 bases remaining between them. The CDR3 length is 13 residues. CDR3 sequence reads: CASSFNNNSPLHF. CDR3 sequence (DNA): TGTGCCAGCAGCTTCAACAATAATTCACCCCTCCACTTT.

The genes are TRBV5-5 and TRBJ2-3; TRBD1 is a possible D gene (5 bases). Per germline, CDR1 SGHKS and CDR2 YYEKEE (reference sequence). This CDR3 spans 15 amino acids. Trimming took 2 bases from V and 0 from J, leaving 10 bases between them. For the CDR3, the DNA is TGTGCCAGCAGCTTAAGACAGATAAGCACAGATACGCAGTATTTT. This gives the protein CASSLRQISTDTQYF.

This chain connects TRBV10-3 to TRBJ2-7, with 9 bases lining up with TRBD1. CDR1 is ENHRY and CDR2 is SYGVKD in the germline V gene. Trimming at V came to 3 bases and at J to 3 bases, leaving 3 bases not matched to a gene. This CDR3 is 14 amino acids long. CDR3 sequence reads: CAISDGTGFYEQYF. CDR3 DNA: TGTGCCATCAGTGACGGGACAGGGTTCTACGAGCAGTACTTC.

CDR3 region: CAISTTGSRYNSPLHF. The CDR3, as DNA: TGTGCCATCAGTACGACAGGGAGTAGGTATAATTCACCCCTCCACTTT. V usage is TRBV10-3 and J usage is TRBJ1-6, with 7 bases fitting TRBD1. The junction had 8 bases not matched to a gene; V was cut back by 5 bases and J by 4 bases. Germline CDR1 ENHRY, CDR2 SYGVKD. CDR3 size: 16 residues.

The rearrangement links TRBV7-9 to TRBJ1-1; D ambiguous. Germline V gene sequence: CDR1 SEHNR, CDR2 FQNEAQ (reference sequence). The CDR3 runs to 14 residues. The V gene lost 1 base and the J gene lost 3 bases, with 9 bases spanning the gap. CDR3 region: CASSLDRVDTEAFF. For the CDR3, the DNA is TGTGCCAGCAGCTTAGATCGGGTTGACACTGAAGCTTTCTTT.

This clone was seen more than once but under ten times. The rearrangement joins TRBV5-4 to TRBJ1-4; a possible D gene is TRBD1 (5 bases). Germline V gene lookup returns CDR1 SGHNT and CDR2 YYREEE (reference sequence). Trimming cost V 3 bases and J 5 bases, with 11 bases left between them. The length of the CDR3 is 14 residues. The CDR3 bases are TGTGCCAGCAGCTCCACAGGACCCAATGAAAAACTGTTTTTT. This gives the protein CASSSTGPNEKLFF.

J is TRBJ1-3 and V is TRBV7-8; D remains unclear. The CDR3 has 15 residues. CDR1 and CDR2 from the germline V gene are SGHVS and FQNEAQ. Trimming took 2 bases from V and 0 from J, leaving 8 bases between them. The CDR3 spells CASSLQAGSGNTIYF. The CDR3 DNA sequence: TGTGCCAGCAGCTTACAGGCAGGCTCTGGAAACACCATATATTTT.

The J gene is TRBJ2-7, the V gene TRBV24-1, with D unresolved. V was trimmed by 5 bases and J by 3 bases, leaving 19 bases between them. The V gene's germline CDR1 is KGHDR and CDR2 SFDVKD. The CDR3 extends over 16 amino acids. CDR3 in DNA: TGTGCCACCAGTGTTTATGGGCCTGTGCGACGCTACGAGCAGTACTTC. As protein: CATSVYGPVRRYEQYF.

The rearrangement uses TRBV7-9 and TRBJ1-4; the D gene is possibly TRBD1 (5 bases). This CDR3 is 15 amino acids long. Trimming pared 5 bases from V and 3 bases from J, leaving 13 bases between. The V gene's germline CDR1 is SEHNR and CDR2 FQNEAQ (reference sequence). The CDR3 region has the DNA TGTGCCAGCAGCCCCCTTGGAGGGGCTAATGAAAAACTGTTTTTT. Translation: CASSPLGGANEKLFF.

V usage is TRBV27 and J usage is TRBJ2-2; 7 bases line up with TRBD1. Germline CDR1 reads MNHEY; CDR2 reads SMNVEV (reference sequence). The CDR3 runs to 15 residues. Trimming removed 5 bases from V and 7 bases from J; junction bases left unmatched: 10. CDR3 sequence: CASSRMGRGNGELFF. The CDR3 DNA sequence: TGTGCCAGCAGTCGGATGGGCAGGGGGAACGGGGAGCTGTTTTTT.

The rearrangement links TRBV6-5 to TRBJ1-6, with a possible D match to TRBD1 (6 bases). The CDR3 consists of 13 residues. Germline CDR1 is MNHEY and CDR2 is SVGAGI. V was cut by 6 bases and J by 10 bases, with 13 bases left in between. CDR3 DNA sequence: TGTGCCAGCAGCAGGGGCGTACACTCACCCCTCCACTTT. Protein product: CASSRGVHSPLHF.